This T cell receptor beta chain was sequenced for a study of blood T cell repertoires in COVID-19. The wider study: The United States, Italy and Spain supplied acute and convalescent COVID-19 samples. Nucleic acid was either cDNA or gDNA, and it came from T cells, B-cell-depleted T cells, or PBMCs.

CDR1 LNHDA and CDR2 SQIVND come from the germline V gene (reference sequence). The V segment lost 4 bases and the J segment 0 bases; nucleotides outside the gene matches: 7. The CDR3 has 16 residues. Methods used by the authors: Reference gene primer amplification yielded estimated nucleated cell counts. The repertoire was sequenced with immunoSEQ multiplex PCR; TCRdb's copy has only in-frame clones and lacks some. V, J and clone size are those of that table, while D and trimming were read from the DNA. The sample shows some 74,000 clones, around four fifths of them seen only once. The clonotype was recovered from a woman over 75 with acute or convalescent COVID-19. What was sequenced was peripheral blood. This chain joins TRBV19 and TRBJ1-2; 8 bases map to TRBD1. The chain's CDR3 is CASSKGQALPNYGYTF. Here the CDR3 DNA reads TGTGCCAGTAGTAAGGGACAGGCCTTACCTAACTATGGCTACACCTTC.